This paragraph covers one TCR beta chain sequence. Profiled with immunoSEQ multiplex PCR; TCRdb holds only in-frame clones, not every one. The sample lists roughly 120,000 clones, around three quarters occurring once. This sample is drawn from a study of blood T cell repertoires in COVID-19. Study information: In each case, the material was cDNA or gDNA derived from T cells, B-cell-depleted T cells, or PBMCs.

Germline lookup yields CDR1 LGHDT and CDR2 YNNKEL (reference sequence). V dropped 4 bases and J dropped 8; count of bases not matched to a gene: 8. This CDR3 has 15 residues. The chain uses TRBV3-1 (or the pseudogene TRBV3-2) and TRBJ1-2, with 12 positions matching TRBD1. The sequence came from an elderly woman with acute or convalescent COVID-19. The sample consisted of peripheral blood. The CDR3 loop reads CASSPWDRGLIGYTF. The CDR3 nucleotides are TGTGCCAGCAGCCCGTGGGACAGGGGGCTTATCGGCTACACCTTC.